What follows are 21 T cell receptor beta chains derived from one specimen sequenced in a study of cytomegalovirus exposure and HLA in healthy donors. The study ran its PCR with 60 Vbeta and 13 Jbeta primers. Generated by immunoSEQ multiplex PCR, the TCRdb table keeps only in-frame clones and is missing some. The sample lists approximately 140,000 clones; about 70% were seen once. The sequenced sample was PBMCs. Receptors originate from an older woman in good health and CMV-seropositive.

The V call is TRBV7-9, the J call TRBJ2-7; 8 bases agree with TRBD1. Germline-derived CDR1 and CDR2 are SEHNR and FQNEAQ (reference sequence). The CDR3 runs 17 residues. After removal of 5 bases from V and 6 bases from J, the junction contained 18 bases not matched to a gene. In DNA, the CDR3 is TGTGCCAGCAGCCTCAGGGACAGGACAGGGTCGGGTGGCGAGCAGTACTTC. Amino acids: CASSLRDRTGSGGEQYF.

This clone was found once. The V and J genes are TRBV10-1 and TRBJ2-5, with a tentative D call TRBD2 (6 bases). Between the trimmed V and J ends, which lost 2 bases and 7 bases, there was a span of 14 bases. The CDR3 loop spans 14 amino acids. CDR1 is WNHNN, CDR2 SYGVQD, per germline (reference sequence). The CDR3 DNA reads TGCGCCAGCAGTGAGAGGGAGGAAGAAGCGACCCAGTACTTC. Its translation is CASSEREEEATQYF.

The CDR3 is CASTGQLADTQYF. The CDR3 DNA sequence: TGTGCCAGCACAGGGCAGTTGGCAGATACGCAGTATTTT. V and J are TRBV6-1 and TRBJ2-3; a weak D match, TRBD1 (5 bases). The CDR3 loop spans 13 amino acids. Germline V gene data show CDR1 as MNHNS and CDR2 as SASEGT. Trimming took 7 bases from V and 4 from J, leaving 12 bases between them.

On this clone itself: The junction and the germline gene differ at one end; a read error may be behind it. CDR3 bases: TGTTCCAGCAGCCCCCGGACTAGCGGTAGCTACGAGCAGTACTTC. As protein: CSSSPRTSGSYEQYF. The chain uses TRBV7-9 and TRBJ2-7; TRBD2 matches 10 bases. The V gene's germline CDR1 is SEHNR and CDR2 FQNEAQ (reference sequence). This CDR3 contains 15 residues.

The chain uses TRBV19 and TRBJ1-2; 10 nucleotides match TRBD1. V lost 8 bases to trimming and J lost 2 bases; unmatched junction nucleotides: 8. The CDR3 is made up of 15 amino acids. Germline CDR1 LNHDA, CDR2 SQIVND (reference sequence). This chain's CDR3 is CASSRDRGKNYGYTF. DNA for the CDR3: TGTGCCAGTTCCCGGGACAGGGGAAAAAACTATGGCTACACCTTC.

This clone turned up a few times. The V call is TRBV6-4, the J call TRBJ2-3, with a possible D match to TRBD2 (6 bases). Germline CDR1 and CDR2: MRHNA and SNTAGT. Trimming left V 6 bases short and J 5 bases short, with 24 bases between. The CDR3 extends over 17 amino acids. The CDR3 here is CASRPAGRDSGGDTQYF. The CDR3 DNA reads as TGTGCCAGCAGGCCCGCCGGCCGGGACTCCGGGGGAGATACGCAGTATTTT.

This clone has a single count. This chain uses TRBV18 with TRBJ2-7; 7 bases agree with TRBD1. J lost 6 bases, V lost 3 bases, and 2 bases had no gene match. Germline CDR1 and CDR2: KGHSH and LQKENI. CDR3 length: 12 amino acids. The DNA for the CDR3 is TGTGCCAGCTCACCCGGACAGGCCGAGCAGTACTTC. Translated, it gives CASSPGQAEQYF.

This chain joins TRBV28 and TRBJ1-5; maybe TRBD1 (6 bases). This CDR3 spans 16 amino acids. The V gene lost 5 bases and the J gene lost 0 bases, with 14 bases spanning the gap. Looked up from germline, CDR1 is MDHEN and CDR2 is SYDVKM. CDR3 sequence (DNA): TGTGCCAGCAGTCCCCGAGGGGGACATAGCAATCAGCCCCAGCATTTT. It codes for CASSPRGGHSNQPQHF. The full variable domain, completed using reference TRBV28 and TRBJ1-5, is DVKVTQSSRYLVKRTGEKVFLECVQDMDHENMFWYRQDPGLGLRLIYFSYDVKMKEKGDIPEGYSVSREKKERFSLILESASTNQTSMYLCASSPRGGHSNQPQHFGDGTRLSIL.

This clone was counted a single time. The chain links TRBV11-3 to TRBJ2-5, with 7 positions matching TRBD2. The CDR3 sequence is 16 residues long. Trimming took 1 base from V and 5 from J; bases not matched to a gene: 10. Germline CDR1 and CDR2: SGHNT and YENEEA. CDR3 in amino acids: CASSLVGTGRMETQYF. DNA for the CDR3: TGTGCCAGCAGCTTAGTAGGCACCGGGAGGATGGAGACCCAGTACTTC. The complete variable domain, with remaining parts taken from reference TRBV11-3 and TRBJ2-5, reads EAGVVQSPRYKIIEKKQPVAFWCNPISGHNTLYWYLQNLGQGPELLIRYENEEAVDDSQLPKDRFSAERLKGVDSTLKIQPAELGDSAVYLCASSLVGTGRMETQYFGPGTRLLVL.

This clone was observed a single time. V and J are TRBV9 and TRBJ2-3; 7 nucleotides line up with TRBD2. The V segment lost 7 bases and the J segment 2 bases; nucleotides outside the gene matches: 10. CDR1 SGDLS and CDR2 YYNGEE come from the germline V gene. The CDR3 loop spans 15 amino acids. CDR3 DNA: TGTGCCAGCGGCGAGCGGGGAGGAGCCACAGATACGCAGTATTTT. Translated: CASGERGGATDTQYF.

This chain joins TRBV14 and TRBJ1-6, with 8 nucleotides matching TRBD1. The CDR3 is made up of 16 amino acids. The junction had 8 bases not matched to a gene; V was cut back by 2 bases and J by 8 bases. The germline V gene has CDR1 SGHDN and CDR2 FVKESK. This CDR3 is CASSQSGQGAYSPLHF. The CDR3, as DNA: TGTGCCAGCAGCCAATCAGGCCAGGGGGCATATTCACCCCTCCACTTT.

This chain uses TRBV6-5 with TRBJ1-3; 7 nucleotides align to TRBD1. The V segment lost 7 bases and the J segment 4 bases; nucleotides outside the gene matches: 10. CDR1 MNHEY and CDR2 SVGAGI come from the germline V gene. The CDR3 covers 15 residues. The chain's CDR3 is CASTLTGNEGNTIYF. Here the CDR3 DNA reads TGTGCCAGCACCCTGACAGGGAATGAAGGAAACACCATATATTTT.

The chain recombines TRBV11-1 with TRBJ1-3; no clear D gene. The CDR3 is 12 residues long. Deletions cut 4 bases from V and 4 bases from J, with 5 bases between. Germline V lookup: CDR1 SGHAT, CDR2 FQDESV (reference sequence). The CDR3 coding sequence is TGTGCCAGCAGCTCCTTCGGAAACACCATATATTTT. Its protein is CASSSFGNTIYF. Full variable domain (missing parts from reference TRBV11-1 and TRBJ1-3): EAEVAQSPRYKITEKSQAVAFWCDPISGHATLYWYRQILGQGPELLVQFQDESVVDDSQLPKDRFSAERLKGVDSTLKIQPAELGDSAMYLCASSSFGNTIYFGEGSWLTVV.

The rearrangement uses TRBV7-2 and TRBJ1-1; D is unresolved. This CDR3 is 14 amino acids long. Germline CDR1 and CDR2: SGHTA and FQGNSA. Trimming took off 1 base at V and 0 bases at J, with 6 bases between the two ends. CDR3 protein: CASSLGPMNTEAFF. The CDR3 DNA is TGTGCCAGCAGCTTAGGGCCGATGAACACTGAAGCTTTCTTT.

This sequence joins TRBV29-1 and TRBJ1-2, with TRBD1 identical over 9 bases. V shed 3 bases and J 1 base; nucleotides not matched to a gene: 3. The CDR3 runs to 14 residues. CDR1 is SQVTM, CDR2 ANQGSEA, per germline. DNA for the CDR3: TGCAGCGTTGATCGGGACAGGGTTAACTATGGCTACACCTTC. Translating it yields CSVDRDRVNYGYTF.

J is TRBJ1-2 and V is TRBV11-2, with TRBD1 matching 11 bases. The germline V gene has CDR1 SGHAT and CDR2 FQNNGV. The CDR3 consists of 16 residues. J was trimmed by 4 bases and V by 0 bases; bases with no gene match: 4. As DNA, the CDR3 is TGTGCCAGCAGCTTAGATCTTGGACAGGGGGCCTATGGCTACACCTTC. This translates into CASSLDLGQGAYGYTF.

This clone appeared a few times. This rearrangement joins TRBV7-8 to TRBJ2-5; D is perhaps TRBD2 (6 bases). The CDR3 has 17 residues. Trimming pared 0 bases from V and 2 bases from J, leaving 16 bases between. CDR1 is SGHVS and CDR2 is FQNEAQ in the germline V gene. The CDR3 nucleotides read TGTGCCAGCAGCTTAGCGCGGGTAGGAGGGATACAAGAGACCCAGTACTTC. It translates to CASSLARVGGIQETQYF.

CDR3 nucleotides: TGTGCCAGTAGTATGTTTGGGACATACACCCAAGAGACCCAGTACTTC. Translated, it gives CASSMFGTYTQETQYF. The J gene is TRBJ2-5, the V gene TRBV19; D might be TRBD1 (6 bases). Germline CDR1 is LNHDA and CDR2 is SQIVND (reference sequence). Deletions cut 3 bases from V and 1 base from J, with 15 bases between. This CDR3 has 16 residues.

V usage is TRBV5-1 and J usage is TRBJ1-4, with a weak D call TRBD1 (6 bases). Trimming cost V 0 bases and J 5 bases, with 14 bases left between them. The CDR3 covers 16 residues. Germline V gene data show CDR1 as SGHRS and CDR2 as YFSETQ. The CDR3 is CASSLAPAGANEKLFF. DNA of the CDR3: TGCGCCAGCAGCTTGGCCCCAGCAGGGGCAAATGAAAAACTGTTTTTT.

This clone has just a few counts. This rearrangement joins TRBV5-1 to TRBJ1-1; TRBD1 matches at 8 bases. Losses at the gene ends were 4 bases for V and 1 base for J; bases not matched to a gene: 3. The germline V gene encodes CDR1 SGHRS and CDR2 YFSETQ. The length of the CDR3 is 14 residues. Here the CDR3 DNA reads TGCGCCAGCAGCATGGGGACAGGGAACACTGAAGCTTTCTTT. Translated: CASSMGTGNTEAFF.

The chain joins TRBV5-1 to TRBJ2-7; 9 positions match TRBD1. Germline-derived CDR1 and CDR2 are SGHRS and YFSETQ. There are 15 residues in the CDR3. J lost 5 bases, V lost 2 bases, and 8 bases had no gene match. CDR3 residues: CASSFDRGSGDEQYF. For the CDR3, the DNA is TGCGCCAGCAGCTTCGACAGGGGGTCAGGCGACGAGCAGTACTTC. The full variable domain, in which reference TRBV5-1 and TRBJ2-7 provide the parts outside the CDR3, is KAGVTQTPRYLIKTRGQQVTLSCSPISGHRSVSWYQQTPGQGLQFLFEYFSETQRNKGNFPGRFSGRQFSNSRSEMNVSTLELGDSALYLCASSFDRGSGDEQYFGPGTRLTVT.